Below, one T cell receptor beta chain is given with its context. These data come from a study of blood T cell repertoires in COVID-19. Study summary: Researchers got acute and convalescent COVID-19 samples from the United States, Italy and Spain. The analysed material was cDNA or gDNA that came from T cells, B-cell-depleted T cells, or PBMCs.

Original analysis: For nucleated cells, counts were estimated from reference gene primer amplification. Here immunoSEQ multiplex PCR was the method, and the copy in TCRdb shows in-frame clones only, minus some. V, J and clone size reflect that table, while D and trimming were determined from the DNA. The table records around 40,000 clones, around 86% of them present only once. The CDR3 consists of 14 residues. CDR1 is LNHDA, CDR2 SQIVND, per germline (reference sequence). The V gene lost 5 bases and the J gene lost 12 bases, with 20 bases spanning the gap. Sequenced: peripheral blood. This clonotype was obtained from a man aged 45-65 years with active or convalescent COVID-19. The rearrangement links TRBV19 to TRBJ1-5, with D unclear. The chain's CDR3 is CASSSQKIRYLQHF. The CDR3 nucleotides read TGTGCCAGTAGTTCCCAGAAGATCCGTTATCTCCAGCATTTT.